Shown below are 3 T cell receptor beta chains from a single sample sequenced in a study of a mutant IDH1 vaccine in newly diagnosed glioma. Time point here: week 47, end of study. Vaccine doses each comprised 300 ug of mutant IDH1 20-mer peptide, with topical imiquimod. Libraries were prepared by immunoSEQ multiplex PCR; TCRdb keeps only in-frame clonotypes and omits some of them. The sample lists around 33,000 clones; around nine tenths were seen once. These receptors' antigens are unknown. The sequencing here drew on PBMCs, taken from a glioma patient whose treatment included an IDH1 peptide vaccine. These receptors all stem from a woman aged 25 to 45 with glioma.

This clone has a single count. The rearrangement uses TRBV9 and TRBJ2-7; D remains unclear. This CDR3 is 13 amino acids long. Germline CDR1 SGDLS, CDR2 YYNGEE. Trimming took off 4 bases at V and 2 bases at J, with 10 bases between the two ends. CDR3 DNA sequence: TGTGCCAGCAGCTCCCCACTGGCCTACGAGCAGTACTTC. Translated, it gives CASSSPLAYEQYF.

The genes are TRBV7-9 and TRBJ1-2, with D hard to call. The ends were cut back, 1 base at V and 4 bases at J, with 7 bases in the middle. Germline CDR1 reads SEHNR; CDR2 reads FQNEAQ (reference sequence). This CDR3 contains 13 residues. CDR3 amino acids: CASSLGQPYGYTF. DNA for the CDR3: TGTGCCAGCAGCTTAGGGCAGCCCTATGGCTACACCTTC.

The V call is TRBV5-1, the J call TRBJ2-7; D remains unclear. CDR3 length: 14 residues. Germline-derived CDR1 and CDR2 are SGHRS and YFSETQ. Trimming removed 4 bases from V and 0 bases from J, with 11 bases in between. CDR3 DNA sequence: TGCGCCAGCAGCCCGTTATTAGCCTCCTACGAGCAGTACTTC. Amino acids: CASSPLLASYEQYF. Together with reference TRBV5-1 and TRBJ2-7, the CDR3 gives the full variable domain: KAGVTQTPRYLIKTRGQQVTLSCSPISGHRSVSWYQQTPGQGLQFLFEYFSETQRNKGNFPGRFSGRQFSNSRSEMNVSTLELGDSALYLCASSPLLASYEQYFGPGTRLTVT.